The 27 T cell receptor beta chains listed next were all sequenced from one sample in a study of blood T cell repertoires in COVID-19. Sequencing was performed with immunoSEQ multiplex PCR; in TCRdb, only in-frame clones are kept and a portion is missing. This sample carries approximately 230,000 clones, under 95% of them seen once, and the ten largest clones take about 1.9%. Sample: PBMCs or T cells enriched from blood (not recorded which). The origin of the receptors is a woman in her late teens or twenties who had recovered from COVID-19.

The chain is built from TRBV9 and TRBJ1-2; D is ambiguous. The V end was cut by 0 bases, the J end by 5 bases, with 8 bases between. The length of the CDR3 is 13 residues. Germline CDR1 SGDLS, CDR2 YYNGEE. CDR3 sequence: CASSVAPGYGYTF. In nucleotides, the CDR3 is TGTGCCAGCAGCGTAGCGCCCGGGTATGGCTACACCTTC.

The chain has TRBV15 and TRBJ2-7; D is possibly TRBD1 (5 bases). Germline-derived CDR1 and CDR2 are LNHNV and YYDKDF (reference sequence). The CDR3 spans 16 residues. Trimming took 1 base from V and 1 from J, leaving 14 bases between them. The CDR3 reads CATSRGVRALSYEQYF. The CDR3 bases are TGTGCCACCAGCAGAGGAGTCAGGGCGTTGTCCTACGAGCAGTACTTC.

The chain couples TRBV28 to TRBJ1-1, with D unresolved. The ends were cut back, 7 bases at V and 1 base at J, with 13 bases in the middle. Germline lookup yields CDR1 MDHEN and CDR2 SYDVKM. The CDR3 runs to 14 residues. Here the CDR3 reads CASTPEYKNTEAFF. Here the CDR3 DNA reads TGTGCCAGCACCCCCGAGTATAAGAACACTGAAGCTTTCTTT.

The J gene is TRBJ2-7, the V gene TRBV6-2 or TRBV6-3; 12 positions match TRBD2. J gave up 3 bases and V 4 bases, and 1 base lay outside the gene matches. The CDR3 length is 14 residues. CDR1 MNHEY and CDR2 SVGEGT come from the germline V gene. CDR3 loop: CASSLGLAGYEQYF. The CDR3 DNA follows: TGTGCCAGCAGTTTGGGACTAGCGGGCTACGAGCAGTACTTC.

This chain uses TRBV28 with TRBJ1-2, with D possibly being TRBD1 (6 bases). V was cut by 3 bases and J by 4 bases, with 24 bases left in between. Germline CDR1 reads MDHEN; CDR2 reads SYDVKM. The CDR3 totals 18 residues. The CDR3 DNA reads TGTGCCAGCAGTTTTTTGGGAGGGGGTCGGGAGGTTGGCTATGGCTACACCTTC. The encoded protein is CASSFLGGGREVGYGYTF.

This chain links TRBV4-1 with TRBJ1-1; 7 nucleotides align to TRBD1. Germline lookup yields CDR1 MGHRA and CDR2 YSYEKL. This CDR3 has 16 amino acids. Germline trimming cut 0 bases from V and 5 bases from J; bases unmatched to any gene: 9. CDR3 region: CASSQDWDSLGTEAFF. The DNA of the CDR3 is TGCGCCAGCAGCCAAGATTGGGACAGTTTGGGTACTGAAGCTTTCTTT.

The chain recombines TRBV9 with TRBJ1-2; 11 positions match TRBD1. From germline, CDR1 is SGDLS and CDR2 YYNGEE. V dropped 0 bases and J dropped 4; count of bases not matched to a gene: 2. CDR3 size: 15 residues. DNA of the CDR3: TGTGCCAGCAGCGTAGGGACAGGGGGCATCTATGGCTACACCTTC. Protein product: CASSVGTGGIYGYTF. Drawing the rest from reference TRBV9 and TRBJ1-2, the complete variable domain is DSGVTQTPKHLITATGQRVTLRCSPRSGDLSVYWYQQSLDQGLQFLIQYYNGEERAKGNILERFSAQQFPDLHSELNLSSLELGDSALYFCASSVGTGGIYGYTFGSGTRLTVV.

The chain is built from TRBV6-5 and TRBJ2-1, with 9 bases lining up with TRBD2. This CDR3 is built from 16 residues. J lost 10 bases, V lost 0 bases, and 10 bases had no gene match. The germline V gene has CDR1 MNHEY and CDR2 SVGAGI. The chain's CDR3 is CASSYSGTSTSREQFF. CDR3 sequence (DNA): TGTGCCAGCAGTTACTCCGGGACTAGCACGTCTCGGGAGCAGTTCTTC.

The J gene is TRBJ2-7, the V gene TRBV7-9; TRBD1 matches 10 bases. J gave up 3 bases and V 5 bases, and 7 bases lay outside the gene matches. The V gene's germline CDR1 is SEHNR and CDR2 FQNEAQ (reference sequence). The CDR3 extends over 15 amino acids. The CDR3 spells CASSPLTGGGYEQYF. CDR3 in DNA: TGTGCCAGCAGCCCGCTGACAGGGGGCGGCTACGAGCAGTACTTC.

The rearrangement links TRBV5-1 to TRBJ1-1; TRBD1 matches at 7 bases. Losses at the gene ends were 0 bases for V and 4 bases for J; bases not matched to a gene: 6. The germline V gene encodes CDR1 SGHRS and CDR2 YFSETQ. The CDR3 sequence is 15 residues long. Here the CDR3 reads CASSLAPRDSTEAFF. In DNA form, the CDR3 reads TGCGCCAGCAGCTTGGCCCCTCGGGACAGCACTGAAGCTTTCTTT.

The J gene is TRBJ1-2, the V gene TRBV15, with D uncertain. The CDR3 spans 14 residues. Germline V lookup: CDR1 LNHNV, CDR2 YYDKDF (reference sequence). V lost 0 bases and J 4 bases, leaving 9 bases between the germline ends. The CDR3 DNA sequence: TGTGCCACCAGCAGAGAGGGGAGTCGCTATGGCTACACCTTC. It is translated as CATSREGSRYGYTF.

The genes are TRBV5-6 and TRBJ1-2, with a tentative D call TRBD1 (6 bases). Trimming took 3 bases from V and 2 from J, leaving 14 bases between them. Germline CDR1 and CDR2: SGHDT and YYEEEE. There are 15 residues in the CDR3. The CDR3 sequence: CASSWGPDSNYGYTF. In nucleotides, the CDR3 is TGTGCCAGCAGCTGGGGCCCGGACAGCAACTATGGCTACACCTTC.

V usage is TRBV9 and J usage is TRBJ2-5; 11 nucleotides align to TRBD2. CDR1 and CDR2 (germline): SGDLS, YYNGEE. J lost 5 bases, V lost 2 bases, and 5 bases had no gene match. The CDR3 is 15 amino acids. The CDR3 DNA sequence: TGTGCCAGCAGCGTCACTAGCGGGAGTGTCGAGACCCAGTACTTC. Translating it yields CASSVTSGSVETQYF.

DNA for the CDR3: TGTGCCAGCAGTGGCATAGGGGGACTAGCGGGCAATGAGCAGTTCTTC. It codes for CASSGIGGLAGNEQFF. The chain carries TRBV25-1 and TRBJ2-1; TRBD2 matches 12 bases. The junction had 7 bases not matched to a gene; V was cut back by 4 bases and J by 6 bases. The V gene's germline CDR1 is MGHDK and CDR2 SYGVNS. The CDR3 runs to 16 residues.

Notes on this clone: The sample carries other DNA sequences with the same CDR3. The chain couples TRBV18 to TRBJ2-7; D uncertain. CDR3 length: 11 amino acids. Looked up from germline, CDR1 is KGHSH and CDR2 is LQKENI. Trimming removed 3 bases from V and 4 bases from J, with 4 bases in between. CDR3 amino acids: CASSPEYEQYF. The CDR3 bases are TGTGCCAGCTCACCCGAGTACGAGCAGTACTTC.

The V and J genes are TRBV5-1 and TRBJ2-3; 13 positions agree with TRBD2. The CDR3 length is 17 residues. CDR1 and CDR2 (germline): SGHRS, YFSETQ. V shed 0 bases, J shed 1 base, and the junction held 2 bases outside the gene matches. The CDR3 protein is CASSLAGTSGGTDTQYF. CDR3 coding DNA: TGCGCCAGCAGCTTGGCCGGGACTAGCGGGGGCACAGATACGCAGTATTTT.

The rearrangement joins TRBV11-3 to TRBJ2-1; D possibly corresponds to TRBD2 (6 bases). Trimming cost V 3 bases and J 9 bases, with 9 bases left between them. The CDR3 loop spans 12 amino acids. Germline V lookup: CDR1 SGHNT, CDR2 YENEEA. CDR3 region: CASSLGGTEQFF. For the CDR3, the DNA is TGTGCCAGCAGCTTGGGCGGGACTGAGCAGTTCTTC.

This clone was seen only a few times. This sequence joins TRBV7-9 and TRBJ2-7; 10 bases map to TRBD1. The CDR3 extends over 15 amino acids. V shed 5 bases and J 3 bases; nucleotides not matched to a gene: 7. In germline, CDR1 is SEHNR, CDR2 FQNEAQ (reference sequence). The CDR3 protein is CASSPRDRGLYEQYF. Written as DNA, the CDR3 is TGTGCCAGCAGCCCCCGGGACAGGGGACTCTACGAGCAGTACTTC. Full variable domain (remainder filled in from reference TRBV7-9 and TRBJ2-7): DTGVSQNPRHKITKRGQNVTFRCDPISEHNRLYWYRQTLGQGPEFLTYFQNEAQLEKSRLLSDRFSAERPKGSFSTLEIQRTEQGDSAMYLCASSPRDRGLYEQYFGPGTRLTVT.

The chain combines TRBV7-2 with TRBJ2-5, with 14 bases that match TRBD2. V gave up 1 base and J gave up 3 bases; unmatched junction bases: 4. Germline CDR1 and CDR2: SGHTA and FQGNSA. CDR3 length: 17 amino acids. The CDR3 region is CASSLGRLAGGKETQYF. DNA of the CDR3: TGTGCCAGCAGCTTAGGAAGACTAGCGGGGGGGAAAGAGACCCAGTACTTC.

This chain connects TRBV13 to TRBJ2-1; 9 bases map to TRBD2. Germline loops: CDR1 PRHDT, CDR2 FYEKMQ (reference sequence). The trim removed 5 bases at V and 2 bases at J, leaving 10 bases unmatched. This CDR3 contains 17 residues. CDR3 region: CASSPNSGSSPYNEQFF. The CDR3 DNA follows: TGTGCCAGCAGCCCAAATAGCGGGAGCAGTCCCTACAATGAGCAGTTCTTC.

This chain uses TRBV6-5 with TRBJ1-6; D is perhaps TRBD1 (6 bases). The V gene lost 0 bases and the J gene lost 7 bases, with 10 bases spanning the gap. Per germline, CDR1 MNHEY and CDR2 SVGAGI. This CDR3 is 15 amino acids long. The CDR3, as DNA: TGTGCCAGCAGTTACTCAGGGGGGGGGAATTCACCCCTCCACTTT. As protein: CASSYSGGGNSPLHF.

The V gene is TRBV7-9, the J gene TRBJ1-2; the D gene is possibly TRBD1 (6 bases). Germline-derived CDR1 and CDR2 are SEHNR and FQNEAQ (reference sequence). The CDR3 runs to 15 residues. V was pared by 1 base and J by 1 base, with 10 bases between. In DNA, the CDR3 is TGTGCCAGCAGCTTAGAGGGCAGGGGTAACTATGGCTACACCTTC. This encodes CASSLEGRGNYGYTF.

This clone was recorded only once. The CDR3 DNA follows: TGCGCCAGCAGCTTACCCGACAGGGGACTTATCAACACCATATATTTT. Translation: CASSLPDRGLINTIYF. This sequence joins TRBV5-1 and TRBJ1-3; 8 nucleotides line up with TRBD1. The V and J ends lost 2 bases and 7 bases, in that order; junction bases with no gene match: 11. Per the germline V gene, CDR1 is SGHRS and CDR2 is YFSETQ. This CDR3 has 16 residues.

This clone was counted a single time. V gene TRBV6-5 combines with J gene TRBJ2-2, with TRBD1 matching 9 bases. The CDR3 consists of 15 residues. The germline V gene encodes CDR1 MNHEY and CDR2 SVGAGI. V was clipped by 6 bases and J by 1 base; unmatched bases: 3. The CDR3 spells CASRLGQGNTGELFF. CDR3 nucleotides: TGTGCCAGCAGATTGGGACAGGGGAACACCGGGGAGCTGTTTTTT.

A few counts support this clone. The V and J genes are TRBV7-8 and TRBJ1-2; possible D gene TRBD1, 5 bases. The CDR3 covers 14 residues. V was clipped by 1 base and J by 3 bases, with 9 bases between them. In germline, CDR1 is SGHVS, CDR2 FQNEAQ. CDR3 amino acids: CASSLGGVDYGYTF. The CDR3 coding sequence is TGTGCCAGCAGCTTAGGGGGGGTGGACTATGGCTACACCTTC.

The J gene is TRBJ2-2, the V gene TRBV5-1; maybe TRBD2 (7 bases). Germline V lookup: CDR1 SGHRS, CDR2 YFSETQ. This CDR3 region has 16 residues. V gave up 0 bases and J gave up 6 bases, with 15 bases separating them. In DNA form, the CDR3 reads TGCGCCAGCAGCTTGGCCGGGGGGCGTAGGGCCGGGGAGCTGTTTTTT. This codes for CASSLAGGRRAGELFF.

DNA for the CDR3: TGTGCCAGCAGCCGCGACATACAAGAGACCCAGTACTTC. Translating it yields CASSRDIQETQYF. The V call is TRBV2, the J call TRBJ2-5; D unclear. Germline CDR1 is SNHLY and CDR2 is FYNNEI. This CDR3 has 13 residues. Deletions cut 6 bases from V and 2 bases from J, with 10 bases between.